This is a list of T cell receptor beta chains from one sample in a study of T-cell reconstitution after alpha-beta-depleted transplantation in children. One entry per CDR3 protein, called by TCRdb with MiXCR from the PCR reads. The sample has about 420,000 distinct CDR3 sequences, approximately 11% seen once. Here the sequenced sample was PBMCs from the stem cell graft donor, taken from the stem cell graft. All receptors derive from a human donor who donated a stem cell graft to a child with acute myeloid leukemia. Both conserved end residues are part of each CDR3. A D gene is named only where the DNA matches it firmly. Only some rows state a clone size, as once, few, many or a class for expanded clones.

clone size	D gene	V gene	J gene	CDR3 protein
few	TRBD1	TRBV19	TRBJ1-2	CASSDERTGNYGYTF
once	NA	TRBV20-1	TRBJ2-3	CSASKGAYTQYF
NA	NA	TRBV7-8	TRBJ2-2	CASSLGINTGELFF
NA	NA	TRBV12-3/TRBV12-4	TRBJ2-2	CASSFLTGELFF
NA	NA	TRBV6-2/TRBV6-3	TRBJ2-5	CASSYSTLETQYF
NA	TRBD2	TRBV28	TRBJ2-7	CASSLIGTSGSSYEQYF
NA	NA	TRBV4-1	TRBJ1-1	CASSQEGGANTEAFF
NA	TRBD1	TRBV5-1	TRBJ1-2	CASSLAGQGPYGYTF
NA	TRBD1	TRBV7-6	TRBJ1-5	CASSSEGGRGQPQHF
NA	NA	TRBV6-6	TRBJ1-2	CASIGDRIGYTF
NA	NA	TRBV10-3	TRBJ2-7	CAISESGAEQYF
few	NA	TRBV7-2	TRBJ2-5	CASSPDPDPGLETQYF
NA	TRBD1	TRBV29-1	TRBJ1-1	CSAETGVGTEAFF
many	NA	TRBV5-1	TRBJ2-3	CASSLYGIATDTQYF
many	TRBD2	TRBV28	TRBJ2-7	CASSRVTSAIREQYF
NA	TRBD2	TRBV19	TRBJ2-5	CASRRRLAGETQYF
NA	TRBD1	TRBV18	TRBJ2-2	CASSPGDSNTGELFF
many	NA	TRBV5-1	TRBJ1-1	CASSHGGRAEAFF
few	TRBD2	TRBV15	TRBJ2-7	CATSRELAGYHEQYF
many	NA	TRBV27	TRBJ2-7	CASSLSGVYEQYF
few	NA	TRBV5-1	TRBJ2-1	CASSPLGRSSYNEQFF
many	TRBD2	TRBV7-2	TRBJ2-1	CASSPGRNEQFF
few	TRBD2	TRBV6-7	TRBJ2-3	CASSYSRRGRDSDTQYF
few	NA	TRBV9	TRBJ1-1	CASSVGQGKFSEAFF
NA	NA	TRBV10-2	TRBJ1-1	CASRGVAMNTEAFF
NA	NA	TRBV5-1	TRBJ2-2	CASSLRTDPVAGELFF
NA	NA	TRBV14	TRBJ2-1	CASSQIFVESSYNEQFF
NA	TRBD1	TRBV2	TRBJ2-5	CASSLVRDSKETQYF
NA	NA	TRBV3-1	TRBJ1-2	CASSHGGTDNYGYTF
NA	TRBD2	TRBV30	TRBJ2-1	CAWSASGSSYNEQFF
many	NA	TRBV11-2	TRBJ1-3	CASSFMDVSGNTIYF
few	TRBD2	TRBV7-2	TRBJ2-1	CASSFSGGGNEQFF
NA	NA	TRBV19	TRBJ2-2	CASSMTSFAGELFF
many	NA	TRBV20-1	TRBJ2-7	CSASLTEVEQYF
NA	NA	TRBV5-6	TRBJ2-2	CASSLSGYHTGELFF
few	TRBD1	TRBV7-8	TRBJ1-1	CASSPIGSIRQGTAFF
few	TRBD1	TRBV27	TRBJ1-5	CASSRTGGYQPQHF
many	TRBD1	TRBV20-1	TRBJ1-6	CSARDLTGFINSPLHF
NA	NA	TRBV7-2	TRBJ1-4	CASSLNRDREKLFF
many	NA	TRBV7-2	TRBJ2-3	CASSLRGGGTDTQYF
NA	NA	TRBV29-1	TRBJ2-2	CSVERTGRNTGELFF